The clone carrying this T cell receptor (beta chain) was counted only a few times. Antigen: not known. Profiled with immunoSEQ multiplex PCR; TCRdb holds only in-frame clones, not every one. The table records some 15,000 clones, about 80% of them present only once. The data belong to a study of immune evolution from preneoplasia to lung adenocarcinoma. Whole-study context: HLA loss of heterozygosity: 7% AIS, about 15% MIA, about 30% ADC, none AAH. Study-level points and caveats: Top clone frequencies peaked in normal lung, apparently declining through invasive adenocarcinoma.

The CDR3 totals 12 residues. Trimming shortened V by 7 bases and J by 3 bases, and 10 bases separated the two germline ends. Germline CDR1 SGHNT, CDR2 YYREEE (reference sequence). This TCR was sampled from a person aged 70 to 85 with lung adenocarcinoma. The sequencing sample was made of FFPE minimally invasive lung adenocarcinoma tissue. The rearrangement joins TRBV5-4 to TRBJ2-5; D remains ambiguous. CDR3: CASSIPEETQYF. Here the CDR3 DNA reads TGTGCCAGCTCAATCCCCGAAGAGACCCAGTACTTC.